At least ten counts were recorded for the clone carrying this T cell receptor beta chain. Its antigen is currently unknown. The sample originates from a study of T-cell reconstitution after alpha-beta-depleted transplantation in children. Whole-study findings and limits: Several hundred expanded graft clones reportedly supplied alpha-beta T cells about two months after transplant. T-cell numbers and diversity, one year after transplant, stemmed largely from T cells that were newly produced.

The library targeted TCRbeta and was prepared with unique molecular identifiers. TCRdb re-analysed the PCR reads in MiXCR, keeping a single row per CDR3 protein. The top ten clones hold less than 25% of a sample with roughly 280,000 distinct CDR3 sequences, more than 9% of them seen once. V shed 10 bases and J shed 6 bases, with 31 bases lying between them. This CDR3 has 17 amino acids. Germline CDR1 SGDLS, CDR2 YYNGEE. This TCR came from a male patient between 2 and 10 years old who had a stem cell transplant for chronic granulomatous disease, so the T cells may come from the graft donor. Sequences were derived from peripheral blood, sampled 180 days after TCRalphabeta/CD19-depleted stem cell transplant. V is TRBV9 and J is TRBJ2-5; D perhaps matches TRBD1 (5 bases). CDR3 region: CADGRWGEPSTNKTQYF. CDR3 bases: TGTGCCGACGGCCGCTGGGGCGAGCCCTCCACCAACAAGACCCAGTACTTC.